This T cell receptor (beta chain) was found in a study of shared clonotypes between healthy human individuals. Study-wide findings and caveats: Among the subsets, naive ones generally showed larger estimated richness than memory ones.

This clone was counted a single time. Its target is not known. Germline V lookup: CDR1 MNHEY, CDR2 SMNVEV (reference sequence). Trimming removed 10 bases from V and 9 bases from J, with 19 bases in between. The CDR3 consists of 13 residues. Terminally differentiated effector memory CD45RA+ cells were excluded from the naive CD8 cells, which were CD45RO-negative and positively selected for CCR7. Caucasian adults residing in Nashville, Tennessee made up all the donors. The data were produced by immunoSEQ multiplex PCR, yet TCRdb's version contains in-frame clones alone and is incomplete. The sample has around 2,000,000 clones, about 93% seen once.

Sequenced material: naive CD8+ T cells from PBMCs. This sequence originates from a man aged 18 to 35 in good health. Some clones in this sample may be carry-over from other donors' samples. J is TRBJ2-1 and V is TRBV27; D is unclear. The CDR3 protein is CATGDLLRLEQFF. DNA of the CDR3: TGTGCCACAGGAGACCTGCTTCGGCTTGAGCAGTTCTTC.